This passage covers 5 T cell receptor beta chains from one sample sequenced in a study of blood T cell repertoires in COVID-19. Assay: immunoSEQ multiplex PCR; the TCRdb copy retains only in-frame clones and omits some. This sample has tens of thousands of clones, with about 91% found just once. What was sequenced was peripheral blood. All receptors derive from a human donor with active COVID-19. The donor label of this sample is uncertain.

This clone came up once. The chain recombines TRBV9 with TRBJ1-4; no firm D call. The CDR3 totals 16 residues. The germline V gene encodes CDR1 SGDLS and CDR2 YYNGEE. With 4 bases removed from V and 6 bases from J, the gap between germline ends came to 19 bases. CDR3 protein: CASSPRPSCEDEKLFF. CDR3 nucleotide sequence: TGTGCCAGCAGCCCGCGACCTTCTTGTGAGGATGAAAAACTGTTTTTT.

CDR3 DNA: TGCGCCAGCAGCCAAGTCCAGGGGAACACTGAAGCTTTCTTT. Encoded protein: CASSQVQGNTEAFF. The chain joins TRBV4-3 to TRBJ1-1; D possibly corresponds to TRBD1 (5 bases). The V end lost 1 base, the J end lost 1 base, and 7 bases lay between the germline ends. The CDR3 runs 14 residues. Germline V gives CDR1 LGHNA, CDR2 YSLEER.

This chain uses TRBV6-6 with TRBJ1-3; 8 nucleotides line up with TRBD1. The trim removed 1 base at V and 4 bases at J, leaving 3 bases unmatched. From germline, CDR1 is MNHNY and CDR2 SVGAGI (reference sequence). CDR3 length: 15 amino acids. Here the CDR3 DNA reads TGTGCCAGCAGTTACTACAGGACAGGGGGAAACACCATATATTTT. Encoded protein: CASSYYRTGGNTIYF.

The chain joins TRBV4-2 to TRBJ2-2; 11 bases agree with TRBD2. The CDR3 spans 17 residues. Unmatched junction bases numbered 9, after V lost 2 bases and J lost 7 bases. Germline V gene data show CDR1 as LGHNA and CDR2 as YNFKEQ. The CDR3 DNA sequence: TGTGCCAGCAGCCAAATAGGTAGCGGGGGGGCCCACGGGGAGCTGTTTTTT. Translation gives CASSQIGSGGAHGELFF.

V and J are TRBV7-9 and TRBJ1-2; 9 bases are shared with TRBD1. Per germline, CDR1 SEHNR and CDR2 FQNEAQ (reference sequence). V trimming: 4 bases; J trimming: 7 bases; junction bases outside the gene matches: 7. This CDR3 has 14 amino acids. The CDR3 spells CASSSGQGLGGYTF. In DNA, the CDR3 is TGTGCCAGCAGCTCGGGACAGGGTCTCGGTGGCTACACCTTC.